Below are 30 T cell receptor beta chains sequenced from a single sample in a study of T cell changes during pregnancy in multiple sclerosis. Only in-frame clones appear in the TCRdb table, and some are missing; sequencing was by immunoSEQ multiplex PCR. This table holds approximately 53,000 clones, 92% found once. Material: CD4+ T cells from peripheral blood mononuclear cells, obtained in the second trimester of pregnancy. Receptors originate from a female donor with multiple sclerosis, enrolled in a pregnancy study.

V usage is TRBV6-5 and J usage is TRBJ1-2; D remains unclear. There are 15 residues in the CDR3. CDR1 is MNHEY and CDR2 is SVGAGI in the germline V gene. V shed 6 bases and J shed 5 bases, with 19 bases lying between them. The CDR3 loop reads CASSRVPPQAYGYTF. The CDR3 coding sequence is TGTGCCAGCAGCCGCGTCCCCCCTCAGGCATATGGCTACACCTTC.

This clone appeared once. This CDR3 is CASKDTTGGGHSPLHF. The CDR3 region has the DNA TGCGCCAGCAAGGACACAACAGGGGGAGGCCATTCACCCCTCCACTTT. The V gene is TRBV5-1, the J gene TRBJ1-6; 8 nucleotides line up with TRBD1. Germline V gene data show CDR1 as SGHRS and CDR2 as YFSETQ. The J segment lost 8 bases and the V segment lost 6 bases, leaving 13 bases of the junction unmatched. The CDR3 is 16 amino acids.

J is TRBJ1-4 and V is TRBV2; D remains ambiguous. This CDR3 comprises 16 residues. Per germline, CDR1 SNHLY and CDR2 FYNNEI. V gave up 8 bases and J gave up 0 bases, with 16 bases separating them. The CDR3 sequence is CASERVKGTTNEKLFF. CDR3 DNA sequence: TGTGCCAGCGAGCGGGTTAAGGGCACAACTAATGAAAAACTGTTTTTT.

The chain is built from TRBV5-4 and TRBJ1-2; D might be TRBD1 (6 bases). CDR1 and CDR2 (germline): SGHNT, YYREEE (reference sequence). V was shortened by 4 bases and J by 4 bases, with 11 bases between the two germline ends. This CDR3 contains 13 residues. The chain's CDR3 is CASSDGQTYGYTF. As DNA, the CDR3 is TGTGCCAGCAGCGACGGACAGACCTATGGCTACACCTTC.

The gene calls are TRBV5-1 and TRBJ2-7; 7 bases fit TRBD1. The V gene's germline CDR1 is SGHRS and CDR2 YFSETQ. The CDR3 has 15 residues. Trimming cost V 0 bases and J 5 bases; bases outside gene matches: 8. DNA of the CDR3: TGCGCCAGCAGCTTGGGGCCGACAGGGTTAGACGAGCAGTACTTC. Protein: CASSLGPTGLDEQYF.

This rearrangement joins TRBV11-1 to TRBJ2-7; 7 bases are a match to TRBD1. In germline, CDR1 is SGHAT, CDR2 FQDESV (reference sequence). CDR3 length equals 14 residues. Trimming at V came to 7 bases and at J to 4 bases, leaving 10 bases not matched to a gene. CDR3 region: CASNQGDATYEQYF. The DNA for the CDR3 is TGTGCCAGCAACCAGGGGGACGCTACTTACGAGCAGTACTTC.

The chain carries TRBV2 and TRBJ1-1, with TRBD1 matching over 8 bases. Per germline, CDR1 SNHLY and CDR2 FYNNEI. With V trimmed by 6 bases and J by 8 bases, 2 bases remained unmatched. This CDR3 region has 11 residues. The CDR3 here is CASRGDREAFF. CDR3 bases: TGTGCCAGCAGAGGGGACAGGGAAGCTTTCTTT.

The rearrangement uses TRBV11-3 and TRBJ1-1; 9 bases match TRBD1. With V trimmed by 5 bases and J by 6 bases, 4 bases remained unmatched. Germline CDR1 reads SGHNT; CDR2 reads YENEEA. This CDR3 contains 13 residues. CDR3 protein: CASSLRQGAEAFF. The CDR3 DNA is TGTGCCAGCAGCCTCCGACAGGGGGCTGAAGCTTTCTTT.

The CDR3 DNA reads TGTGCCAGTAGGGGCAGGGCGAATTCACCCCTCCACTTT. It specifies CASRGRANSPLHF. This rearrangement joins TRBV19 to TRBJ1-6; possible D gene TRBD1, 5 bases. The ends were cut back, 6 bases at V and 7 bases at J, with 10 bases in the middle. Germline lookup yields CDR1 LNHDA and CDR2 SQIVND (reference sequence). This CDR3 has 13 residues.

The chain uses TRBV7-6 and TRBJ2-2; D ambiguous. This CDR3 comprises 15 residues. Germline values: CDR1 SGHVS, CDR2 FNYEAQ. The germline V and J ends were trimmed by 7 bases and 1 base, with 13 bases remaining between them. CDR3 residues: CASNPYPGNTGELFF. CDR3 nucleotides: TGTGCCAGCAATCCCTATCCGGGGAACACCGGGGAGCTGTTTTTT.

In this sample, this clone turned up many times. J is TRBJ1-5 and V is TRBV27, with TRBD1 identical over 7 bases. V was clipped by 10 bases and J by 7 bases; unmatched bases: 10. Germline V gene lookup returns CDR1 MNHEY and CDR2 SMNVEV (reference sequence). There are 13 residues in the CDR3. As DNA, the CDR3 is TGTGCCATCCTAGGGGGCACGGGGCAGCCCCAGCATTTT. As protein: CAILGGTGQPQHF.

The CDR3 is CASKPRPGGPSMNTEAFF. As DNA, the CDR3 is TGTGCCAGCAAACCTAGGCCCGGGGGTCCCTCGATGAACACTGAAGCTTTCTTT. V is TRBV19 and J is TRBJ1-1; a possible D gene is TRBD1 (5 bases). The CDR3 covers 18 residues. Trimming removed 9 bases from V and 0 bases from J, with 26 bases in between. Per germline, CDR1 LNHDA and CDR2 SQIVND (reference sequence).

This chain's CDR3 is CASSVVLAGPQYF. The CDR3, as DNA: TGTGCCAGCAGCGTAGTTCTAGCGGGGCCCCAGTACTTC. The chain has TRBV9 and TRBJ2-7, with 9 bases identical to TRBD2. Losses at the gene ends were 0 bases for V and 10 bases for J; bases not matched to a gene: 5. In germline, CDR1 is SGDLS, CDR2 YYNGEE. The CDR3 runs 13 residues.

The chain links TRBV5-1 to TRBJ2-7, with 9 bases aligning to TRBD1. The CDR3 has 14 residues. V dropped 3 bases and J dropped 4; count of bases not matched to a gene: 5. Looked up from germline, CDR1 is SGHRS and CDR2 is YFSETQ. The CDR3 region is CASSSGTGHYEQYF. The CDR3 nucleotides are TGCGCCAGCAGCTCCGGGACAGGGCATTACGAGCAGTACTTC.

The rearrangement joins TRBV6-5 to TRBJ1-4; D might be TRBD1 (5 bases). CDR1 and CDR2 from the germline V gene are MNHEY and SVGAGI. The CDR3 loop spans 16 amino acids. V gave up 1 base and J gave up 2 bases, with 11 bases separating them. The CDR3 loop reads CASSYFRGGTNEKLFF. CDR3 coding DNA: TGTGCCAGCAGTTACTTTCGGGGGGGGACTAATGAAAAACTGTTTTTT.

This chain uses TRBV2 with TRBJ1-3; 8 bases align to TRBD1. The CDR3 contains 15 residues. After removal of 8 bases from V and 0 bases from J, the junction contained 6 bases not matched to a gene. The germline V gene has CDR1 SNHLY and CDR2 FYNNEI. CDR3 sequence (DNA): TGTGCCAGCGGGCAGGGGGCATTCTCTGGAAACACCATATATTTT. Amino acids: CASGQGAFSGNTIYF.

The chain carries TRBV5-5 and TRBJ2-1; TRBD2 might be the D (5 bases). Germline CDR1 and CDR2: SGHKS and YYEKEE (reference sequence). The V and J ends lost 8 bases and 0 bases respectively, with 18 bases between them. CDR3 length: 16 amino acids. CDR3: CASFPHGVSSYNEQFF. The CDR3 DNA is TGTGCCAGTTTTCCCCACGGGGTTAGCTCCTACAATGAGCAGTTCTTC.

This chain links TRBV6-1 with TRBJ1-5; no definite D call. This CDR3 is 14 amino acids long. The germline CDR1 and CDR2 sequences are MNHNS and SASEGT. With 2 bases removed from V and 4 bases from J, the gap between germline ends came to 9 bases. The CDR3 region is CASSEYEGNQPQHF. In nucleotides, the CDR3 is TGTGCCAGCAGTGAATATGAGGGTAATCAGCCCCAGCATTTT.

This clone occurred once. The chain recombines TRBV30 with TRBJ2-5; TRBD2 is a possible D gene (5 bases). V lost 2 bases and J 2 bases, leaving 12 bases between the germline ends. Looked up from germline, CDR1 is GTSNPN and CDR2 is SVGIG (reference sequence). The CDR3 runs 14 residues. In DNA, the CDR3 is TGTGCCTGGAGTATTACCCGGACTCAAGAGACCCAGTACTTC. Its protein is CAWSITRTQETQYF.

The genes are TRBV6-1 and TRBJ2-1; weak D call: TRBD2 (5 bases). In germline, CDR1 is MNHNS, CDR2 SASEGT. The CDR3 has 14 residues. Between the trimmed V and J ends, which lost 5 bases and 3 bases, there was a span of 11 bases. Written as DNA, the CDR3 is TGTGCCAGCAGTCCAACGGGAAACTACAATGAGCAGTTCTTC. This translates into CASSPTGNYNEQFF.

The CDR3 nucleotides read TGTGCCAGCAGCGAGGACAGGGGCTACGAGCAGTACTTC. Protein: CASSEDRGYEQYF. V and J are TRBV11-3 and TRBJ2-7, with 9 bases aligning to TRBD1. Trimming at V came to 5 bases and at J to 3 bases, leaving 2 bases not matched to a gene. Germline CDR1 and CDR2: SGHNT and YENEEA. The CDR3 covers 13 residues.

This clone was recorded only once. The rearrangement uses TRBV19 and TRBJ2-2; the D gene is possibly TRBD2 (6 bases). Trimming shortened V by 6 bases and J by 3 bases, and 14 bases separated the two germline ends. Looked up from germline, CDR1 is LNHDA and CDR2 is SQIVND (reference sequence). The CDR3 covers 15 residues. CDR3 protein: CASRGRGGDTGELFF. The DNA for the CDR3 is TGTGCCAGTAGAGGACGAGGAGGGGACACCGGGGAGCTGTTTTTT.

The gene calls are TRBV5-6 and TRBJ1-6; no definite D call. CDR1 SGHDT and CDR2 YYEEEE come from the germline V gene. This CDR3 region has 14 residues. V lost 4 bases to trimming and J lost 3 bases, with 8 bases between them. The CDR3 loop reads CASSRDNYNSPLHF. DNA of the CDR3: TGTGCCAGCAGCCGCGACAACTATAATTCACCCCTCCACTTT.

The V and J genes are TRBV11-1 and TRBJ1-6, with 9 bases lining up with TRBD1. CDR3 size: 15 residues. The V and J ends lost 5 bases and 10 bases, in that order; junction bases with no gene match: 9. CDR1 is SGHAT, CDR2 FQDESV, per germline (reference sequence). This CDR3 reads CASSLSTGGVSPLHF. The CDR3 DNA follows: TGTGCCAGCAGCCTTTCGACAGGGGGTGTGTCACCCCTCCACTTT. Drawing the rest from reference TRBV11-1 and TRBJ1-6, the complete variable domain is EAEVAQSPRYKITEKSQAVAFWCDPISGHATLYWYRQILGQGPELLVQFQDESVVDDSQLPKDRFSAERLKGVDSTLKIQPAELGDSAMYLCASSLSTGGVSPLHFGNGTRLTVT.

The chain couples TRBV4-2 to TRBJ2-7, with D perhaps matching TRBD1 (8 bases). With 0 bases removed from V and 5 bases from J, the gap between germline ends came to 14 bases. This CDR3 region has 15 residues. The germline CDR1 and CDR2 sequences are LGHNA and YNFKEQ. In DNA form, the CDR3 reads TGTGCCAGCAGCCAAGATGGAACAGGGGGGGACGAGCAGTACTTC. Amino acid sequence: CASSQDGTGGDEQYF.

The genes are TRBV6-4 and TRBJ1-1; D is possibly TRBD1 (5 bases). Per germline, CDR1 MRHNA and CDR2 SNTAGT. The V end lost 6 bases, the J end lost 0 bases, and 8 bases lay between the germline ends. The length of the CDR3 is 13 residues. CDR3 nucleotides: TGTGCCAGCAGCTCGACAGTGAACACTGAAGCTTTCTTT. Translating gives CASSSTVNTEAFF.

The V call is TRBV7-6, the J call TRBJ2-7, with a tentative D call TRBD2 (5 bases). Germline lookup yields CDR1 SGHVS and CDR2 FNYEAQ. V lost 2 bases and J lost 5, with 10 bases in between. This CDR3 is 13 amino acids long. The CDR3 spells CASSLRERDEQYF. The CDR3 coding sequence is TGTGCCAGCAGCTTACGGGAAAGGGACGAGCAGTACTTC.

The J gene is TRBJ1-3, the V gene TRBV6-5; D gene unclear. The CDR3 length is 12 residues. With 7 bases removed from V and 3 bases from J, the gap between germline ends came to 7 bases. CDR1 is MNHEY and CDR2 is SVGAGI in the germline V gene. The chain's CDR3 is CASTPGGNTIYF. The CDR3 DNA follows: TGTGCCAGCACGCCGGGTGGAAACACCATATATTTT.

This chain links TRBV30 with TRBJ1-3; D remains ambiguous. CDR1 is GTSNPN and CDR2 is SVGIG in the germline V gene (reference sequence). V gave up 2 bases and J gave up 2 bases, with 13 bases separating them. The CDR3 length is 15 residues. CDR3 nucleotide sequence: TGTGCCTGGAGTTATCTCCACGCGGCTGGAAACACCATATATTTT. It is translated as CAWSYLHAAGNTIYF.

The rearrangement uses TRBV13 and TRBJ1-2; TRBD1 aligns across 7 bases. The trim removed 3 bases at V and 4 bases at J, leaving 5 bases unmatched. Germline lookup yields CDR1 PRHDT and CDR2 FYEKMQ (reference sequence). The CDR3 extends over 14 amino acids. This chain's CDR3 is CASSFNRDSYGYTF. DNA for the CDR3: TGTGCCAGCAGCTTCAACCGGGACAGCTATGGCTACACCTTC.